The rows below give T cell receptor beta chains drawn from one sample of a study of control samples from healthy donors and cancer patients. Profiling relied on immunoSEQ multiplex PCR, and the TCRdb table lists in-frame clones only, not all of them. The sample carries roughly 100,000 clones, under 95% recorded once. The sample consisted of blood. Receptors were obtained from a woman under 30 in good health. CDR3s include the opening cysteine and the closing phenylalanine or tryptophan.

>TRBJ2-3|TRBV7-2
CASSLDVAGSTDTQYF
>TRBJ2-6|TRBV2
CASSDPARGRYGANVLTF
>TRBJ1-1|TRBV7-9
CASSPDGHTEAFF
>TRBJ2-1|TRBV18
CASSTISGSLDNEQFF
>TRBJ1-6|TRBV30
CACRDRSSYNSPLHF
>TRBJ2-7|TRBV5-4
CASSGGTPRQSYEQYF
>TRBJ1-2|TRBV21-1
CASSQGQGAYGYTF
>TRBJ1-1|TRBV7-9
CASSSPLLAVEAFF
>TRBJ1-4|TRBV9
CASSVALGELFF
>TRBJ2-5|TRBV5-1
CASTSGGYQETQYF
>TRBJ1-1|TRBV15
CATSRGVQGANTEAFF
>TRBJ2-2|TRBV24-1
CATSDFTRWNTGELFF
>TRBJ1-5|TRBV6-6
CATAGAVSNQPQHF
>TRBJ1-1|TRBV30
CAWSVGAGATEAFF
>TRBJ1-1|TRBV5-1
CASRDRPGVTEAFF
>TRBJ1-1|TRBV11-3
CASSLARPRYTEAFF